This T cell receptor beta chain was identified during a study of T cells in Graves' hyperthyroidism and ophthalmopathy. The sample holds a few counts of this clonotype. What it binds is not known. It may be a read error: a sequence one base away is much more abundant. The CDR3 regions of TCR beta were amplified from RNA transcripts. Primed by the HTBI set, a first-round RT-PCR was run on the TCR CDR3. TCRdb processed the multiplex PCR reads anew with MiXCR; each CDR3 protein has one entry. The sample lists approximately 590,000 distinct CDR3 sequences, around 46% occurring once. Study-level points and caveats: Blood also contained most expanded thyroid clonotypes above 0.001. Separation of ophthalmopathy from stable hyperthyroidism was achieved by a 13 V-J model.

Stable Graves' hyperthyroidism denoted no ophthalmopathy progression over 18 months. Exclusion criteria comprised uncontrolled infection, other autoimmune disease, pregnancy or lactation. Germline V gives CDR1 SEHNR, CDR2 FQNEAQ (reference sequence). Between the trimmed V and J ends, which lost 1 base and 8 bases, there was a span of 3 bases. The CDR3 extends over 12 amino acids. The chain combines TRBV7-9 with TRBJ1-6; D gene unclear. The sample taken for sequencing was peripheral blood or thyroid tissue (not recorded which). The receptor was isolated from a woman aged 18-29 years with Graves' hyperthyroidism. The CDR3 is CASSLEDSPLHF. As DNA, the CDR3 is TGTGCCAGCAGCTTAGAGGATTCACCCCTCCACTTT.